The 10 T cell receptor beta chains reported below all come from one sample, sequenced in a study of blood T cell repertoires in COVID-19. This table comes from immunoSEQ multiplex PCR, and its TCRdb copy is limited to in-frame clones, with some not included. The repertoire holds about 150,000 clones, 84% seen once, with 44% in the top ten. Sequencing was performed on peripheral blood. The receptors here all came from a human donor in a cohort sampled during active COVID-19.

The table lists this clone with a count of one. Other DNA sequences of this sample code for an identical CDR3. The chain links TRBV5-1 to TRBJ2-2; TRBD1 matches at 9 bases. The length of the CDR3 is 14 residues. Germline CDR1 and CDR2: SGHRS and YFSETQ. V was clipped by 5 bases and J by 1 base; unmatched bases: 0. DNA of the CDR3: TGCGCCAGCAGGACAGGGGGGAACACCGGGGAGCTGTTTTTT. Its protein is CASRTGGNTGELFF.

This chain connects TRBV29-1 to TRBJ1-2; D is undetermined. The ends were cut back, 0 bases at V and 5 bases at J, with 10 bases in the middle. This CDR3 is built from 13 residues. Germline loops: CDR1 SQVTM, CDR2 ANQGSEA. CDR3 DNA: TGCAGCGTTGAAGATCTTCTCAGTTATGGCTACACCTTC. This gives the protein CSVEDLLSYGYTF.

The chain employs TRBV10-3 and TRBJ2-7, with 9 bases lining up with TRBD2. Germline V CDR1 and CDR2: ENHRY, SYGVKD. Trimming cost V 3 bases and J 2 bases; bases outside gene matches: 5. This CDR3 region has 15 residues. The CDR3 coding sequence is TGTGCCATCAGTGACTCGGCTAGCGGGACCTACGAGCAGTACTTC. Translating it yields CAISDSASGTYEQYF.

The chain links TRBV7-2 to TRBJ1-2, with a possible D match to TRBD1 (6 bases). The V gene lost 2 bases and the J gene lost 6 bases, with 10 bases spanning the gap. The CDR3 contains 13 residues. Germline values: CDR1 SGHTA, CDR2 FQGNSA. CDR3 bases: TGTGCCAGCAGCTTAAACAGGGAAGATGGCTACACCTTC. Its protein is CASSLNREDGYTF.

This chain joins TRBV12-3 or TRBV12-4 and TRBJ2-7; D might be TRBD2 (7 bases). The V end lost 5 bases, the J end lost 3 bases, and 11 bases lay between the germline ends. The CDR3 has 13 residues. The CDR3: CASSRGGGYEQYF. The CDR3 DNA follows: TGTGCCAGCAGTCGCGGGGGCGGCTACGAGCAGTACTTC.

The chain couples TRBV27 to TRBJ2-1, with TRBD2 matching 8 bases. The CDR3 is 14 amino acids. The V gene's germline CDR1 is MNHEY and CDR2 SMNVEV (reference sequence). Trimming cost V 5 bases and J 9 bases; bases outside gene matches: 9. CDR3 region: CASSGSGIVGEQFF. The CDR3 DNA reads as TGTGCCAGCAGTGGTAGCGGGATAGTTGGTGAGCAGTTCTTC.

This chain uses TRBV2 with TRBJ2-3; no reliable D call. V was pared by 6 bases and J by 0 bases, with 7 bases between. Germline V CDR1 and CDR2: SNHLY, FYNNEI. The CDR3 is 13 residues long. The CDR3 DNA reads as TGTGCCAGCAGAAAGACTAGCACAGATACGCAGTATTTT. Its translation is CASRKTSTDTQYF.

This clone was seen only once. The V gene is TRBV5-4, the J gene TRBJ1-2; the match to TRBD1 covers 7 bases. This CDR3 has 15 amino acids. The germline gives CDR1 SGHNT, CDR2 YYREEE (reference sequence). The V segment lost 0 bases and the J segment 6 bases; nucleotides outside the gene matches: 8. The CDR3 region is CASSLAKQGIDGYTF. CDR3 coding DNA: TGTGCCAGCAGCTTGGCCAAACAGGGGATCGATGGCTACACCTTC.

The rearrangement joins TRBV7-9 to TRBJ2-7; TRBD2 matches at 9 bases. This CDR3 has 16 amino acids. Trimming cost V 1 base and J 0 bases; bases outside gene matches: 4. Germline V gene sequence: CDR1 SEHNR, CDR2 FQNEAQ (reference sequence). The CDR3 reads CASSLGPTSGSYEQYV. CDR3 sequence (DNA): TGTGCCAGCAGCTTAGGGCCGACTAGCGGCTCCTACGAGCAGTACGTC.

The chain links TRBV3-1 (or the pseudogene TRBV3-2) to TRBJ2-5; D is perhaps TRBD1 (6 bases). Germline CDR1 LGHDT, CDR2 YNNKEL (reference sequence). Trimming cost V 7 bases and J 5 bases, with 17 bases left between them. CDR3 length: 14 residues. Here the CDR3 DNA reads TGTGCCAGCACCCCTAGGGGGTCGGGGGAGACCCAGTACTTC. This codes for CASTPRGSGETQYF.